This TCR beta chain came from a study of identifying expanded T cells in peripheral blood. Study outcomes and limitations: Technical replicates showed roughly 1.2 changed clones; about two weeks 15 to 20; four weeks 19. Across healthy donors, higher total template counts meant significantly greater two-week count variance.

Generated by immunoSEQ multiplex PCR, the TCRdb table keeps only in-frame clones and is missing some. In the table there are about 94,000 clones, 88% of which are singletons. The CDR3 spans 15 residues. Trimming shortened V by 7 bases and J by 1 base, and 14 bases separated the two germline ends. In germline, CDR1 is LGHNT, CDR2 FRNRAP. A word on this clone: Its specificity is unknown.

The rearrangement links TRBV12-5 to TRBJ1-3; D is perhaps TRBD1 (6 bases). Sequenced material: blood. The receptor was derived from a person aged 18 to 70 in good health. The CDR3 DNA reads TGTGCTAGTGCTCCACAGGGCTCATCTGGAAACACCATATATTTT. Translating it yields CASAPQGSSGNTIYF.